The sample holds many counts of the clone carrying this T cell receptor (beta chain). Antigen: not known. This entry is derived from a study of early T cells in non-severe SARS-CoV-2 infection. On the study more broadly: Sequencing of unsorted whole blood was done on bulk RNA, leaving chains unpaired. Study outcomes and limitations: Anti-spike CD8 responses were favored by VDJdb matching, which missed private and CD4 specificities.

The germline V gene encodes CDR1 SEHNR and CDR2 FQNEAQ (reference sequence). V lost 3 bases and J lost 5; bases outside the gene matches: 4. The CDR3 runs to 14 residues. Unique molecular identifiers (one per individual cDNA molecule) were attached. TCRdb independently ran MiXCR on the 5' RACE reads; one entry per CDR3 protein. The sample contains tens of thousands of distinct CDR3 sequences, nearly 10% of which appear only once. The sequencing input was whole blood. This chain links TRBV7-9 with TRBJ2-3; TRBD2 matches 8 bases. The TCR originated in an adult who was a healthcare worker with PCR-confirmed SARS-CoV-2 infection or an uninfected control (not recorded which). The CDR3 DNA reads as TGTGCCAGCAGCTTTAGCGGGGCCGAAGATACGCAGTATTTT. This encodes CASSFSGAEDTQYF.